This T cell receptor beta chain was captured in a study of cytotoxic CD8 clonotypes in ibrutinib-treated CLL. This table comes from immunoSEQ multiplex PCR, and its TCRdb copy is limited to in-frame clones, with some not included. Here the sample spans approximately 200,000 clones, approximately 68% being singletons. J gave up 7 bases and V 1 base, and 8 bases lay outside the gene matches. From germline, CDR1 is SGHDN and CDR2 FVKESK. This CDR3 is 16 amino acids long. The sample in question was PBMCs, obtained after 24 months of ibrutinib treatment. The source is a human donor with chronic lymphocytic leukemia. J is TRBJ2-1 and V is TRBV14, with 9 nucleotides matching TRBD2. The CDR3 is CASSQVIAGVGNEQFF. The CDR3 region has the DNA TGTGCCAGCAGCCAAGTTATAGCGGGAGTTGGTAATGAGCAGTTCTTC.